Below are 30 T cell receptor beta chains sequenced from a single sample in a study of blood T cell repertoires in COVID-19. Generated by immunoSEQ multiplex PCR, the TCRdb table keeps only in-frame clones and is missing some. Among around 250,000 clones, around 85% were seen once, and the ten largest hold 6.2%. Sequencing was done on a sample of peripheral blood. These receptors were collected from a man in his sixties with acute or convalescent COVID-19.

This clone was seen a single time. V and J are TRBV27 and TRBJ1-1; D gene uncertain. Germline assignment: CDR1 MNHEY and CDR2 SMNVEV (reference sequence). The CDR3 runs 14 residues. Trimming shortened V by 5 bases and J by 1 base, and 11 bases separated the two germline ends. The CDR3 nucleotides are TGTGCCAGCAGTCCCCTGAGGCCGAACACTGAAGCTTTCTTT. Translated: CASSPLRPNTEAFF.

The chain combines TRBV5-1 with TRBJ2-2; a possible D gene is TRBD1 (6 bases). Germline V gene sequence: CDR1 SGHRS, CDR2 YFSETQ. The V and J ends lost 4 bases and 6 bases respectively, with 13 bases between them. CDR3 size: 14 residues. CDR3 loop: CASSQFGQSGELFF. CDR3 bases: TGCGCCAGCAGCCAATTCGGACAGTCCGGGGAGCTGTTTTTT. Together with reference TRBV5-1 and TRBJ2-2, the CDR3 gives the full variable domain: KAGVTQTPRYLIKTRGQQVTLSCSPISGHRSVSWYQQTPGQGLQFLFEYFSETQRNKGNFPGRFSGRQFSNSRSEMNVSTLELGDSALYLCASSQFGQSGELFFGEGSRLTVL.

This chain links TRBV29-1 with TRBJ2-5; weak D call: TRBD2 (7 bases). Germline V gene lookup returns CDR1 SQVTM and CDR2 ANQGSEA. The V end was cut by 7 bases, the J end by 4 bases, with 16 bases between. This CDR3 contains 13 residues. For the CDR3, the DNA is TGCAGCGCCGCGCGGGGGCCACGAGAGACCCAGTACTTC. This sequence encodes CSAARGPRETQYF.

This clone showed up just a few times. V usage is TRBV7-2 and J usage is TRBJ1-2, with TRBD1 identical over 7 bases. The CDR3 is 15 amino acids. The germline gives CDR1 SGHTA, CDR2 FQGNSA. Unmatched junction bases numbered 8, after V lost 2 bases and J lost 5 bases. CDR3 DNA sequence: TGTGCCAGCAGCTTACCCTTACAGGGGTCATATGGCTACACCTTC. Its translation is CASSLPLQGSYGYTF.

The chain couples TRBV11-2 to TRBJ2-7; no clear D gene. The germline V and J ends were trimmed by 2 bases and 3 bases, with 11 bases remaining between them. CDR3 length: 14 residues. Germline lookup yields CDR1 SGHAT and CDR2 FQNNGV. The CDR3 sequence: CASSLSGGYYEQYF. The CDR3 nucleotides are TGTGCCAGCAGCTTAAGTGGCGGCTACTACGAGCAGTACTTC.

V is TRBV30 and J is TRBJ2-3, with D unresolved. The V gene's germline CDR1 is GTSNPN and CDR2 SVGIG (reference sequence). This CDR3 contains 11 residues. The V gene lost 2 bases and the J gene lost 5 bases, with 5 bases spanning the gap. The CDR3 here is CAWSNRDTQYF. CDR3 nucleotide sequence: TGTGCCTGGAGTAACAGAGATACGCAGTATTTT.

CDR3 in amino acids: CASSYTYHTEAFF. CDR3 nucleotide sequence: TGTGCCAGCAGTTACACATATCACACTGAAGCTTTCTTT. The genes are TRBV6-5 and TRBJ1-1; no firm D call. CDR1 is MNHEY and CDR2 is SVGAGI in the germline V gene. V gave up 2 bases and J gave up 3 bases, with 7 bases separating them. The CDR3 extends over 13 amino acids.

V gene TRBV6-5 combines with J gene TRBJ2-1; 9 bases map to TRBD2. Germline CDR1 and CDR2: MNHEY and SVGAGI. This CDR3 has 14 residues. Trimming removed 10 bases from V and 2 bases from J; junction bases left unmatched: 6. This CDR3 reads CATHSGSPYNEQFF. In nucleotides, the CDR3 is TGTGCCACCCATAGCGGGAGTCCCTACAATGAGCAGTTCTTC.

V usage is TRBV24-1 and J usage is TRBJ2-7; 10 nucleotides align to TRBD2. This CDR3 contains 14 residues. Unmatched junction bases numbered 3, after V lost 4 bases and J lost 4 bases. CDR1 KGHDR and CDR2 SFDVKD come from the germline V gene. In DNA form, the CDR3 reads TGTGCCACCAGTGACAGGACTAGCGGATACGAGCAGTACTTC. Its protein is CATSDRTSGYEQYF.

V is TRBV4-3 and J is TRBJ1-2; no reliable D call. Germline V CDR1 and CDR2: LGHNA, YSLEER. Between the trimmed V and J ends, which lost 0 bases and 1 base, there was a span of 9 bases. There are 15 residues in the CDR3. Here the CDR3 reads CASSQEAGFNYGYTF. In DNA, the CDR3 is TGCGCCAGCAGCCAAGAGGCGGGCTTTAACTATGGCTACACCTTC.

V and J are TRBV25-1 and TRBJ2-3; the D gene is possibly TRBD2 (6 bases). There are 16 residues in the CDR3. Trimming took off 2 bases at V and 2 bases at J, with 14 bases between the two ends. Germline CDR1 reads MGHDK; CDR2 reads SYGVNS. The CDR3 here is CASSEAPGLATDTQYF. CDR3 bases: TGTGCCAGCAGTGAAGCACCGGGACTCGCCACAGATACGCAGTATTTT. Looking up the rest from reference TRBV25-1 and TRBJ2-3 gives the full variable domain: EADIYQTPRYLVIGTGKKITLECSQTMGHDKMYWYQQDPGMELHLIHYSYGVNSTEKGDLSSESTVSRIRTEHFPLTLESARPSHTSQYLCASSEAPGLATDTQYFGPGTRLTVL.

The CDR3 DNA is TGTGCCTCTACGGTAGGAGGTAGACTCGAGCAGTACTTC. Amino acid sequence: CASTVGGRLEQYF. The chain recombines TRBV6-5 with TRBJ2-7; a weak D match, TRBD2 (5 bases). Looked up from germline, CDR1 is MNHEY and CDR2 is SVGAGI. Trimming shortened V by 11 bases and J by 6 bases, and 20 bases separated the two germline ends. This CDR3 region has 13 residues.

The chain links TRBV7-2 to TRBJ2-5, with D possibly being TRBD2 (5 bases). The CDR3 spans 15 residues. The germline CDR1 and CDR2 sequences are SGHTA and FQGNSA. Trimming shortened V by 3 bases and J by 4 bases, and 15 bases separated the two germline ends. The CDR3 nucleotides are TGTGCCAGCAGCTTCCGAGGGCGGGTTGGAGAGACCCAGTACTTC. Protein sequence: CASSFRGRVGETQYF.

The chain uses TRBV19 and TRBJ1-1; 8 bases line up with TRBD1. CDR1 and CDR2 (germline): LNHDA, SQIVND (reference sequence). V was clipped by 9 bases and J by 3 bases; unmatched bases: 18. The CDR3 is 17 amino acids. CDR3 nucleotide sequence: TGTGCCAGCCAGGACAGGGTCCTCCTAGGGTTGTACACTGAAGCTTTCTTT. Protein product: CASQDRVLLGLYTEAFF.

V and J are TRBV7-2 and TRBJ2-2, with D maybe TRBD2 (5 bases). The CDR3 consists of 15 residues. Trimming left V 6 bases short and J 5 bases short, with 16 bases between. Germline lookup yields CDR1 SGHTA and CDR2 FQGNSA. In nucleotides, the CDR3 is TGTGCCAGCAGACCACTTAGCGTGGGTACCGGGGAGCTGTTTTTT. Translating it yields CASRPLSVGTGELFF.

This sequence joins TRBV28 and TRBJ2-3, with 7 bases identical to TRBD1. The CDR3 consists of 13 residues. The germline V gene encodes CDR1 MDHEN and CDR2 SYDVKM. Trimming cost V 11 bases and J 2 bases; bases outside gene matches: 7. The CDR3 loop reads CAFRDRATDTQYF. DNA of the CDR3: TGTGCCTTCCGGGACAGAGCCACAGATACGCAGTATTTT. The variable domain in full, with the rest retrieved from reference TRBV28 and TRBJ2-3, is DVKVTQSSRYLVKRTGEKVFLECVQDMDHENMFWYRQDPGLGLRLIYFSYDVKMKEKGDIPEGYSVSREKKERFSLILESASTNQTSMYLCAFRDRATDTQYFGPGTRLTVL.

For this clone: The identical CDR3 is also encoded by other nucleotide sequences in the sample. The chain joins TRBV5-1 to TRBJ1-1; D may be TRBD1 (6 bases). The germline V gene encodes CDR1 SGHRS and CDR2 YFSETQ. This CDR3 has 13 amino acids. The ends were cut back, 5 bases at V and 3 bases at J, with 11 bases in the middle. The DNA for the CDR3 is TGCGCCAGCAGTCTCGACAGGCACACTGAAGCTTTCTTT. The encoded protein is CASSLDRHTEAFF.

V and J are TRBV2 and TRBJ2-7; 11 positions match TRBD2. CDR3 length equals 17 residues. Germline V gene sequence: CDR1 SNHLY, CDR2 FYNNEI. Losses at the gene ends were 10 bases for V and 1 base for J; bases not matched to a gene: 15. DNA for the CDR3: TGTGCCACCTATAGCGGGAGGGGAATATTGAGGTCCTACGAGCAGTACTTC. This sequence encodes CATYSGRGILRSYEQYF.

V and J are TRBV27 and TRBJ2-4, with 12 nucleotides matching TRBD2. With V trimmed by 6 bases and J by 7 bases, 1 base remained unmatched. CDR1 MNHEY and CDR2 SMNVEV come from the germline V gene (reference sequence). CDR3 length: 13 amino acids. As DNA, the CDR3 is TGTGCCAGCAGCACTAGCGGGAGGAACATTCAGTACTTC. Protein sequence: CASSTSGRNIQYF.

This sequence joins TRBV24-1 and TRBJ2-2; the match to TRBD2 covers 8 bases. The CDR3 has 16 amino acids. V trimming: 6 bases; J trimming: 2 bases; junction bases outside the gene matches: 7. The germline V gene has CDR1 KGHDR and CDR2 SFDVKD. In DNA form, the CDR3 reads TGTGCCACCAGTCGGGGGGGAGGGAGCAACACCGGGGAGCTGTTTTTT. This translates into CATSRGGGSNTGELFF.

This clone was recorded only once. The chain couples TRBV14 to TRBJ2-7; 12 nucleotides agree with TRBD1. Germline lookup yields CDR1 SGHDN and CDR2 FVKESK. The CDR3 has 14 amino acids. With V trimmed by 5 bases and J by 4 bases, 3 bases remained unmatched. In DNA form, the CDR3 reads TGTGCCAGCAGCTCGGGACAGGGGGCATACGAGCAGTACTTC. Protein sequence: CASSSGQGAYEQYF.

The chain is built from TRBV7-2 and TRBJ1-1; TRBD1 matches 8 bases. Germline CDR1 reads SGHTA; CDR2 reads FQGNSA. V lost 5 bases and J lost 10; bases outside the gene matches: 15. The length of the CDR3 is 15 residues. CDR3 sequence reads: CASSPDTGTGRGAFF. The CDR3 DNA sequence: TGTGCCAGCAGCCCCGATACCGGGACAGGAAGAGGAGCTTTCTTT.

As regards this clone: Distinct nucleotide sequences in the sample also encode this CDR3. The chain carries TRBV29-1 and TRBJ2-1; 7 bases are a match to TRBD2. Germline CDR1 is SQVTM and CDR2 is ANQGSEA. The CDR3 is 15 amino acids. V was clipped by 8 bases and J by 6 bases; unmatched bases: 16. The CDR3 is CSHQTPGLRGNEQFF. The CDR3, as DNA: TGCAGCCATCAAACTCCGGGACTAAGAGGCAATGAGCAGTTCTTC.

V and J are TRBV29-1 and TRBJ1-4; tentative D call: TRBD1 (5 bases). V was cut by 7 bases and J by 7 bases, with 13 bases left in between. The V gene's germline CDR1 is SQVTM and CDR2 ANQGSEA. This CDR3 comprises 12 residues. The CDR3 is CSGGRQGEKLFF. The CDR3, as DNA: TGCAGCGGCGGGAGGCAGGGTGAAAAACTGTTTTTT.

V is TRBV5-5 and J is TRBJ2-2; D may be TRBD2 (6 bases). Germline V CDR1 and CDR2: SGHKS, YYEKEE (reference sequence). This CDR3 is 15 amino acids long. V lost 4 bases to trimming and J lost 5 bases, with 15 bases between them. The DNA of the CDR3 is TGTGCCAGCAGCCCCGTGGGGAGCGGGACCGGGGAGCTGTTTTTT. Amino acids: CASSPVGSGTGELFF.

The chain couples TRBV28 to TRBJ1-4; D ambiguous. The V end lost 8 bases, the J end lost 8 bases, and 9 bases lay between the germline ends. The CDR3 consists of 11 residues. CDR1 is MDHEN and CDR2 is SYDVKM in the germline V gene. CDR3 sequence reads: CASLAREKLFF. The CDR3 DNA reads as TGTGCCAGCCTTGCGAGGGAAAAACTGTTTTTT. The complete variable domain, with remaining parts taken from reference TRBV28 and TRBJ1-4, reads DVKVTQSSRYLVKRTGEKVFLECVQDMDHENMFWYRQDPGLGLRLIYFSYDVKMKEKGDIPEGYSVSREKKERFSLILESASTNQTSMYLCASLAREKLFFGSGTQLSVL.

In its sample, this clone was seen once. CDR3 DNA: TGTGCCAGCACACAGCGGACCCCCTACGAGCAGTACTTC. Protein: CASTQRTPYEQYF. V is TRBV28 and J is TRBJ2-7, with a tentative D call TRBD2 (5 bases). V gave up 7 bases and J gave up 2 bases, with 12 bases separating them. This CDR3 is 13 amino acids long. From germline, CDR1 is MDHEN and CDR2 SYDVKM.

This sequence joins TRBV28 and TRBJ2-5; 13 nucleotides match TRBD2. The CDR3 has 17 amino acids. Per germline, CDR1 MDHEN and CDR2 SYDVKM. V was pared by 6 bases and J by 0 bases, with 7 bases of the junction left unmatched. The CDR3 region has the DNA TGTGCCAGCAGCCGAATCGGACTAGCGGGAGACCAAGAGACCCAGTACTTC. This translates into CASSRIGLAGDQETQYF. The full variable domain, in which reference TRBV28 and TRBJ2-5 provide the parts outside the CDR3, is DVKVTQSSRYLVKRTGEKVFLECVQDMDHENMFWYRQDPGLGLRLIYFSYDVKMKEKGDIPEGYSVSREKKERFSLILESASTNQTSMYLCASSRIGLAGDQETQYFGPGTRLLVL.

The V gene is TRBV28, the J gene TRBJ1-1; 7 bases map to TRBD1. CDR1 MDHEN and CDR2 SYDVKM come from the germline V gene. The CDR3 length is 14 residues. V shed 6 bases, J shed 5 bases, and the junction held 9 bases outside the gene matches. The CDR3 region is CASRKSGTVTEAFF. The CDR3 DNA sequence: TGTGCCAGCAGGAAATCCGGGACAGTTACTGAAGCTTTCTTT.

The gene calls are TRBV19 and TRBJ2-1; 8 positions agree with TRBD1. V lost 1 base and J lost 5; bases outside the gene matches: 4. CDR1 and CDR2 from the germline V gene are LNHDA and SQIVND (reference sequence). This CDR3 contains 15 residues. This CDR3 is CASSIVGQGNNEQFF. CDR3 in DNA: TGTGCCAGTAGTATAGTCGGACAGGGAAACAATGAGCAGTTCTTC.